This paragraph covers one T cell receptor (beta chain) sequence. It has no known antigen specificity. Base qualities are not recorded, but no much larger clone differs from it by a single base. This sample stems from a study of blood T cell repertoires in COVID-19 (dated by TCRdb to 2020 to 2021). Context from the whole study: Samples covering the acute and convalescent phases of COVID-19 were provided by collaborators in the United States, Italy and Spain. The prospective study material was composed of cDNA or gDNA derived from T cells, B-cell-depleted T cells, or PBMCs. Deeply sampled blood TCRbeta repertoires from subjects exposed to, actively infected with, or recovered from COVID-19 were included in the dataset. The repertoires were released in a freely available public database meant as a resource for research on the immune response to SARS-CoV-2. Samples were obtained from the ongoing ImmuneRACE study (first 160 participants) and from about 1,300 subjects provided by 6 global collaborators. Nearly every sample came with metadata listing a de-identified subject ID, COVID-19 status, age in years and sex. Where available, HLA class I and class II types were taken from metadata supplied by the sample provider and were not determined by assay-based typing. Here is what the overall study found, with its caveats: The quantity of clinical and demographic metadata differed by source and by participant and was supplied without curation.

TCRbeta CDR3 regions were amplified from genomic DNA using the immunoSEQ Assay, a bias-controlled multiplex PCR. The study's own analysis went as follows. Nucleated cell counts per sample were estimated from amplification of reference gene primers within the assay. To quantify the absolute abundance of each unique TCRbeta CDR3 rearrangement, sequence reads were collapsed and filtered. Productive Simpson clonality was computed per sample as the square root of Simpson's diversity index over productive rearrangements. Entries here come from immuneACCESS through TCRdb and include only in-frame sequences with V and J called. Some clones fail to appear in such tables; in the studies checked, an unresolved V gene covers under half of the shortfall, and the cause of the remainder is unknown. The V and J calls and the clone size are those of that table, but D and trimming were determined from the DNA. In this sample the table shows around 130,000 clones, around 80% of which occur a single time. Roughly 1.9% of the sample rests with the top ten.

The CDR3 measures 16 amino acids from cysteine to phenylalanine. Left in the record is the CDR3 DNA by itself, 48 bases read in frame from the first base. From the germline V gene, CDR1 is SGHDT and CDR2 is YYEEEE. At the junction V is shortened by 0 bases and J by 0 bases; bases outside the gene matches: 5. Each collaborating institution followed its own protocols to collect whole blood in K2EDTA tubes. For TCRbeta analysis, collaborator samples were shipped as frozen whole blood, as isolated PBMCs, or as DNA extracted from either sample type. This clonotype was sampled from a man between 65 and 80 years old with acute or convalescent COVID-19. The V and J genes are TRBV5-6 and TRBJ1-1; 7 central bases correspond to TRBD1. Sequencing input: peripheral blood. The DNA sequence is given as TGTGCCAGCAGCTTGGACAGGGGTAATATGAACACTGAAGCTTTCTTT. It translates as CASSLDRGNMNTEAFF.